This TCR beta chain was observed in a study of CD8 T cells in Susac syndrome. Findings and caveats of the study: Clonal expansion was missing from Susac syndrome CD4+ T cell repertoires.

Turning to this clonotype: Its antigen is currently unknown.

The ends were cut back, 0 bases at V and 6 bases at J, with 12 bases in the middle. This CDR3 is 14 amino acids long. Germline V gives CDR1 GTSNPN, CDR2 SVGIG (reference sequence). Reverse transcription of roughly 0.45 to 1 ug RNA used random hexamers. A single record per CDR3 protein comes from TCRdb applying MiXCR to the immunoSEQ multiplex PCR reads. This table holds 150,000 or so distinct CDR3 sequences, roughly 94% found once. The sample comprised CD4+ T cells from PBMCs. The receptor was isolated from a human donor with Susac syndrome. The chain joins TRBV30 to TRBJ1-5; the D gene is possibly TRBD1 (5 bases). The CDR3 region has the DNA TGTGCCTGGAGTGTAAACGGGGGGAGTCAGCCCCAGCATTTT. It is translated as CAWSVNGGSQPQHF.